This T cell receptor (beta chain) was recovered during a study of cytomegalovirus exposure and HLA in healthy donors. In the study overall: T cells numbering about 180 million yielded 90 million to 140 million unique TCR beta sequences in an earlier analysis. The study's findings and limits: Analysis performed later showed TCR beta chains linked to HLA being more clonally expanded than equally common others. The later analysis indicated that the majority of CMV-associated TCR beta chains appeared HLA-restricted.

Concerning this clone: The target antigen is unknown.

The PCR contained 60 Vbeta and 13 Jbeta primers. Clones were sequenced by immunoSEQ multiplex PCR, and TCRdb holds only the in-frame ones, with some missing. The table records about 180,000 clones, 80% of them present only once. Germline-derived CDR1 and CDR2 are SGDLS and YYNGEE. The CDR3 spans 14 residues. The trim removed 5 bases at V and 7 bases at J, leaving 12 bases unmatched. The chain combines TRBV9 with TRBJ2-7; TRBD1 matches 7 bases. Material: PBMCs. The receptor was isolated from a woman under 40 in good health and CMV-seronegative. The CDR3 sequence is CASSKGQSSEEQYF. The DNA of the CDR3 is TGTGCCAGCAGTAAGGGACAGTCCTCGGAGGAGCAGTACTTC.